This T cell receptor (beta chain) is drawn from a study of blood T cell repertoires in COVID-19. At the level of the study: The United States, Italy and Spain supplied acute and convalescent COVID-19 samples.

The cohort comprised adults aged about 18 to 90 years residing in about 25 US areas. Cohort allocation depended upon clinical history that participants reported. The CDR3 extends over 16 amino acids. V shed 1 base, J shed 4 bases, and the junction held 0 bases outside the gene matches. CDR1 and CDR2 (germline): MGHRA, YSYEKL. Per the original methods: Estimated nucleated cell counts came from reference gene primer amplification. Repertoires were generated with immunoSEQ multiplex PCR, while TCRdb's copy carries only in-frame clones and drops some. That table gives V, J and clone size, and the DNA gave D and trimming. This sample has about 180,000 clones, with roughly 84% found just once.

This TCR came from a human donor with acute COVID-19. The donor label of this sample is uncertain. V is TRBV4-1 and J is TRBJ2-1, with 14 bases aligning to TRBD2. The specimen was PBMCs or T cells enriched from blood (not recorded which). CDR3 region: CASSQGTSGGYNEQFF. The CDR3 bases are TGCGCCAGCAGCCAAGGGACTAGCGGGGGGTACAATGAGCAGTTCTTC.